These 18 T cell receptor beta chains were all obtained from the same sample, sequenced in a study of graft-versus-host responses after intestinal transplantation. Profiled with immunoSEQ multiplex PCR; TCRdb holds only in-frame clones, not every one. The repertoire consists of more than 65,000 clones, with about 94% occurring once and the leading ten covering around 0.56%. Their cognate antigens are unknown. The sequencing used unstimulated CD8+ T cells sorted from spleen or lymph node cells, collected before intestinal transplant. Receptors originate from a human donor who received an intestinal transplant.

The V gene is TRBV7-9, the J gene TRBJ2-7, with a weak D call TRBD2 (6 bases). From germline, CDR1 is SEHNR and CDR2 FQNEAQ (reference sequence). The V gene lost 0 bases and the J gene lost 2 bases, with 8 bases spanning the gap. This CDR3 spans 14 amino acids. The CDR3 nucleotides are TGTGCCAGCAGCTTAGCGCGGGGAACCTACGAGCAGTACTTC. Protein sequence: CASSLARGTYEQYF. Full variable domain (rest looked up from reference TRBV7-9 and TRBJ2-7): DTGVSQNPRHKITKRGQNVTFRCDPISEHNRLYWYRQTLGQGPEFLTYFQNEAQLEKSRLLSDRFSAERPKGSFSTLEIQRTEQGDSAMYLCASSLARGTYEQYFGPGTRLTVT.

The chain uses TRBV21-1 and TRBJ2-5; the table's D call TRBD2 went unverified against the DNA. TRBV21-1 is an annotated pseudogene. This CDR3 is 17 amino acids long. CDR3 region: CASEDPASGRRGETQYF. The DNA of the CDR3 is TGTGCCAGCGAAGACCCGGCTAGCGGGAGGAGAGGAGAGACCCAGTACTTC.

This clone was counted once. The chain is built from TRBV7-9 and TRBJ1-6, with D possibly TRBD1 on 5 matching bases. The ends were cut back, 5 bases at V and 10 bases at J, with 21 bases in the middle. Germline CDR1 SEHNR, CDR2 FQNEAQ (reference sequence). The CDR3 is 16 residues long. The CDR3 loop reads CASSLPGGPGHSPLHF. Here the CDR3 DNA reads TGTGCCAGCAGCCTCCCTGGGGGACCCGGGCACTCACCCCTCCACTTT.

The V gene is TRBV7-6, the J gene TRBJ2-3; 7 nucleotides line up with TRBD2. The CDR3 totals 15 residues. The V gene end was trimmed by 5 bases and the J gene end by 2 bases; junction bases not matched to a gene: 7. Germline loops: CDR1 SGHVS, CDR2 FNYEAQ. CDR3 sequence reads: CASSPLAETTDTQYF. The CDR3 nucleotides are TGTGCCAGCAGCCCTCTAGCGGAGACCACAGATACGCAGTATTTT.

This sequence joins TRBV7-9 and TRBJ2-1; 7 bases are shared with TRBD2. This CDR3 spans 16 amino acids. Germline CDR1 SEHNR, CDR2 FQNEAQ (reference sequence). V trimming: 5 bases; J trimming: 2 bases; junction bases outside the gene matches: 9. The CDR3 spells CASSPFAGVAYNEQFF. The DNA of the CDR3 is TGTGCCAGCAGCCCTTTCGCGGGAGTGGCCTACAATGAGCAGTTCTTC.

V usage is TRBV29-1 and J usage is TRBJ2-2; D call uncertain. The CDR3 is made up of 13 amino acids. V gave up 1 base and J gave up 5 bases, with 8 bases separating them. Looked up from germline, CDR1 is SQVTM and CDR2 is ANQGSEA. The chain's CDR3 is CSVEGTSTGELFF. Written as DNA, the CDR3 is TGCAGCGTTGAAGGGACCTCAACCGGGGAGCTGTTTTTT.

A remark on this clone: Compared with germline, one end of the junction differs, possibly owing to a read error. The chain links TRBV6-1 to TRBJ1-5; TRBD1 is a possible D gene (6 bases). Germline loops: CDR1 MNHNS, CDR2 SASEGT. This CDR3 spans 15 amino acids. The CDR3 coding sequence is TGTGCCAGCAGTGACTTGAGGACAGTCAATCAGCCCCGGCATTTT. Residues: CASSDLRTVNQPRHF.

This chain links TRBV6-1 with TRBJ2-7, with D uncertain. Deletions cut 0 bases from V and 2 bases from J, with 8 bases between. The CDR3 loop spans 14 amino acids. Germline assignment: CDR1 MNHNS and CDR2 SASEGT. Here the CDR3 DNA reads TGTGCCAGCAGTGAAGCGCGGCGGACCTACGAGCAGTACTTC. Translating it yields CASSEARRTYEQYF.

The J gene is TRBJ1-1, the V gene TRBV7-9; no clear D gene. CDR1 SEHNR and CDR2 FQNEAQ come from the germline V gene (reference sequence). The CDR3 extends over 15 amino acids. Trimming removed 3 bases from V and 0 bases from J, with 11 bases in between. CDR3 nucleotides: TGTGCCAGCAGCTTGATTACAGCCATGAACACTGAAGCTTTCTTT. Amino acids: CASSLITAMNTEAFF.

The V call is TRBV25-1, the J call TRBJ2-1; 7 bases are shared with TRBD1. This CDR3 has 14 residues. V was clipped by 5 bases and J by 7 bases; unmatched bases: 8. Germline CDR1 MGHDK, CDR2 SYGVNS. CDR3: CASSWDRPSNEQFF. CDR3 DNA sequence: TGTGCCAGCAGTTGGGACAGACCCTCGAATGAGCAGTTCTTC.

The J gene is TRBJ2-1, the V gene TRBV6-1, with D possibly matching TRBD1 (5 bases). Trimming removed 8 bases at V and 5 bases at J, with 16 bases between. The CDR3 covers 14 residues. Looked up from germline, CDR1 is MNHNS and CDR2 is SASEGT. CDR3 sequence: CASQQPTEDNEQFF. The CDR3 bases are TGTGCCAGCCAACAACCGACAGAGGACAATGAGCAGTTCTTC.

The V gene is TRBV4-1, the J gene TRBJ2-3; 11 bases match TRBD2. Trimming at V came to 1 base and at J to 4 bases, leaving 7 bases not matched to a gene. Looked up from germline, CDR1 is MGHRA and CDR2 is YSYEKL. The CDR3 covers 17 residues. CDR3 region: CASSQASIAGGADTQYF. CDR3 DNA sequence: TGCGCCAGCAGCCAAGCCAGTATAGCGGGAGGGGCAGATACGCAGTATTTT.

This rearrangement joins TRBV6-6 to TRBJ2-2; 7 nucleotides line up with TRBD1. The CDR3 runs 14 residues. Losses at the gene ends were 8 bases for V and 5 bases for J; bases not matched to a gene: 8. Germline V gives CDR1 MNHNY, CDR2 SVGAGI (reference sequence). The CDR3 nucleotides read TGTGCCAGCTTTATAGGGGGCGGGACCGGGGAGCTGTTTTTT. This encodes CASFIGGGTGELFF.

V and J are TRBV14 and TRBJ1-1; tentatively, D is TRBD1 (6 bases). Germline V gene lookup returns CDR1 SGHDN and CDR2 FVKESK. The CDR3 runs 19 residues. Deletions cut 4 bases from V and 2 bases from J, with 26 bases between. The CDR3 region has the DNA TGTGCCAGCAGCCCGATCGAAGACATCATCGGGGGCCCAAACACTGAAGCTTTCTTT. The encoded protein is CASSPIEDIIGGPNTEAFF.

This clone was recorded only once. The chain joins TRBV29-1 to TRBJ2-2; D uncertain. CDR3 length: 14 residues. The ends were cut back, 4 bases at V and 1 base at J, with 10 bases in the middle. Germline CDR1 is SQVTM and CDR2 is ANQGSEA. The CDR3 loop is CSVVVEMNTGELFF. The DNA of the CDR3 is TGCAGCGTTGTGGTAGAAATGAACACCGGGGAGCTGTTTTTT.

This chain links TRBV5-1 with TRBJ2-7, with D perhaps matching TRBD1 or TRBD2 (5 bases each). The CDR3 covers 15 residues. CDR1 and CDR2 (germline): SGHRS, YFSETQ. Trimming stripped 0 bases from V and 3 bases from J, with 13 bases between. The CDR3 DNA is TGCGCCAGCAGCTTGGCCGGGGACGGTGACTACGAGCAGTACTTC. Its protein is CASSLAGDGDYEQYF.

The chain has TRBV27 and TRBJ2-1; 8 bases are a match to TRBD2. CDR1 and CDR2 from the germline V gene are MNHEY and SMNVEV (reference sequence). The CDR3 consists of 16 residues. The junction had 4 bases not matched to a gene; V was cut back by 1 base and J by 2 bases. The CDR3 DNA reads as TGTGCCAGCAGTTTATACACTAGCGGAGCCTACAATGAGCAGTTCTTC. This encodes CASSLYTSGAYNEQFF.

This clone occurred once. CDR3 sequence (DNA): TGTGCCAGCAGCCAAACTAGCGGGAGTACTTACGAGCAGTACTTC. Its protein is CASSQTSGSTYEQYF. This chain joins TRBV4-2 and TRBJ2-7, with TRBD2 matching over 11 bases. The CDR3 is 15 residues long. Trimming at V came to 2 bases and at J to 4 bases, leaving 4 bases not matched to a gene. Looked up from germline, CDR1 is LGHNA and CDR2 is YNFKEQ.